The rows below give T cell receptor beta chains drawn from one sample of a study of post-analysis software for immune sequencing data. TCRdb re-derived calls from the PCR reads in MiXCR, one entry per CDR3 protein. The data hold roughly 410,000 distinct CDR3 sequences, with around 37% observed a single time. Sequenced: blood. The receptor set was obtained from a girl between 10 and 17 years old with multiple sclerosis. CDR3s include the opening cysteine and the closing phenylalanine or tryptophan. D genes are given only for firm matches. Size values are once, few and many counts, or a class for expanded clones, and some rows have none.

J gene: TRBJ1-2; D gene: NA; V gene: TRBV3-1; clone size: NA; CDR3 DNA: TGTGCCAGCAGCCAAACAGGAGAAACCGGCTACACCTTC; CDR3 protein: CASSQTGETGYTF
J gene: TRBJ2-1; D gene: NA; V gene: TRBV5-1; clone size: NA; CDR3 DNA: TGCGCCAGCAGCTTTAGCGGTGATAGCTCCTACAATGAGCAGTTCTTC; CDR3 protein: CASSFSGDSSYNEQFF
J gene: TRBJ1-1; D gene: NA; V gene: TRBV29-1; clone size: few; CDR3 DNA: TGCAGCGTGGAGGGGGGGGCGCGGATGAACACTGAAGCTTTCTTT; CDR3 protein: CSVEGGARMNTEAFF
J gene: TRBJ1-1; D gene: TRBD1; V gene: TRBV28; clone size: NA; CDR3 DNA: TGTGCCAGCAGCCCAGGGACAGGGGGCCGGACTGAAGCTTTCTTT; CDR3 protein: CASSPGTGGRTEAFF
J gene: TRBJ2-3; D gene: NA; V gene: TRBV6-1; clone size: NA; CDR3 DNA: TGTGCCAGGGAGCGATATGAGGGCCAGTCCACAGATACGCAGTATTTT; CDR3 protein: CARERYEGQSTDTQYF
J gene: TRBJ1-1; D gene: NA; V gene: TRBV10-3; clone size: few; CDR3 DNA: TGTGCCATCAGTGAGTCGGGGGGAGGGACCACTGAAGCTTTCTTT; CDR3 protein: CAISESGGGTTEAFF
J gene: TRBJ2-7; D gene: NA; V gene: TRBV6-1; clone size: NA; CDR3 DNA: TGTGCCAGCAGTAACCTACAGGGTCACGAGCAGTACTTC; CDR3 protein: CASSNLQGHEQYF
J gene: TRBJ2-5; D gene: TRBD2; V gene: TRBV20-1; clone size: NA; CDR3 DNA: TGCAGTGCTAGAGACGGGTTGGAACGGGGGGGCCGGGAGACCCAGTACTTC; CDR3 protein: CSARDGLERGGRETQYF
J gene: TRBJ2-7; D gene: NA; V gene: TRBV6-5; clone size: many; CDR3 DNA: TGTGCCAGCAGGACCAGTTCCTACGAGCAGTACTTC; CDR3 protein: CASRTSSYEQYF
J gene: TRBJ1-1; D gene: NA; V gene: TRBV7-2; clone size: NA; CDR3 DNA: TGTGCCAGCAGCTTAAGGTCAAAGGCCACTGAAGCTTTCTTT; CDR3 protein: CASSLRSKATEAFF
J gene: TRBJ1-5; D gene: NA; V gene: TRBV6-2/TRBV6-3; clone size: NA; CDR3 DNA: TGTGCCAGCATCAGGGCAGGGGGCAATCAGCCCCAGCATTTT; CDR3 protein: CASIRAGGNQPQHF
J gene: TRBJ2-7; D gene: NA; V gene: TRBV28; clone size: NA; CDR3 DNA: TGTGCCAGCAGTTTAGGGCCCAACGAGCAGTACTTC; CDR3 protein: CASSLGPNEQYF
J gene: TRBJ2-3; D gene: NA; V gene: TRBV7-6; clone size: many; CDR3 DNA: TGTGCCAGCAGCTTAGGACTGCACAAAGATACGCAGTATTTT; CDR3 protein: CASSLGLHKDTQYF
J gene: TRBJ1-2; D gene: NA; V gene: TRBV11-2; clone size: many; CDR3 DNA: TGTGCCAGCAGCTCAGGGTACTATGGCTACACCTTC; CDR3 protein: CASSSGYYGYTF
J gene: TRBJ2-5; D gene: NA; V gene: TRBV3-1; clone size: few; CDR3 DNA: TGTGCCAGCAGCCAAGTATTGGAGACCCAAGAGACCCAGTACTTC; CDR3 protein: CASSQVLETQETQYF
J gene: TRBJ1-1; D gene: TRBD1; V gene: TRBV24-1; clone size: few; CDR3 DNA: TGTGCCACCAGTGATTTAGTTGGGGACAGGGCCAACACTGAAGCTTTCTTT; CDR3 protein: CATSDLVGDRANTEAFF
J gene: TRBJ2-5; D gene: NA; V gene: TRBV11-2; clone size: NA; CDR3 DNA: TGTGCCAGCAGCTTAGGAGGCCTGTACCAAGAGACCCAGTACTTC; CDR3 protein: CASSLGGLYQETQYF
J gene: TRBJ1-1; D gene: NA; V gene: TRBV4-1; clone size: NA; CDR3 DNA: TGCGCCTCAACAGCGGGCACTGAAGCTTTCTTT; CDR3 protein: CASTAGTEAFF
J gene: TRBJ2-5; D gene: NA; V gene: TRBV7-2; clone size: NA; CDR3 DNA: TGTGCCAGCAGTAACAGGGTCGAGACCCAGTACTTC; CDR3 protein: CASSNRVETQYF
J gene: TRBJ1-2; D gene: NA; V gene: TRBV6-2/TRBV6-3; clone size: few; CDR3 DNA: TGTGCCAGCAGCACAGGGTTCCGGGGGGGCTACACCTTC; CDR3 protein: CASSTGFRGGYTF
J gene: TRBJ2-1; D gene: TRBD2; V gene: TRBV6-5; clone size: few; CDR3 DNA: TGTGCCAGCACGCCGGGCGGGGGACCTTACAATGAGCAGTTCTTC; CDR3 protein: CASTPGGGPYNEQFF
J gene: TRBJ1-5; D gene: TRBD1; V gene: TRBV20-1; clone size: NA; CDR3 DNA: TGCAGTGCTCCCTACAGGGGAAGCAATCAGCCCCAGCATTTT; CDR3 protein: CSAPYRGSNQPQHF
J gene: TRBJ2-3; D gene: NA; V gene: TRBV4-1; clone size: NA; CDR3 DNA: TGCGCCAGCAGCCTAGTGCAGGACAGCACAGATACGCAGTATTTT; CDR3 protein: CASSLVQDSTDTQYF
J gene: TRBJ1-2; D gene: NA; V gene: TRBV5-1; clone size: NA; CDR3 DNA: TGCGCCAGCAGCGCGGTGGACGGATCCTTCTATGGCTACACCTTC; CDR3 protein: CASSAVDGSFYGYTF
J gene: TRBJ2-3; D gene: NA; V gene: TRBV5-1; clone size: NA; CDR3 DNA: TGCGCCAGCTGCCGGACTATCGAGGATACGCAGTATTTT; CDR3 protein: CASCRTIEDTQYF
J gene: TRBJ2-1; D gene: NA; V gene: TRBV2; clone size: few; CDR3 DNA: TGTGCCATCCGGGGGAGCTCCTACAATGAGCAGTTCTTC; CDR3 protein: CAIRGSSYNEQFF
J gene: TRBJ2-3; D gene: NA; V gene: TRBV27; clone size: few; CDR3 DNA: TGTGCCAGCAGTTTACATGAGGGTGTAGATACGCAGTATTTT; CDR3 protein: CASSLHEGVDTQYF
J gene: TRBJ1-1; D gene: NA; V gene: TRBV6-1; clone size: NA; CDR3 DNA: TGTGCCAGCAGTGAATGGGGGCTAGCTTTCTTT; CDR3 protein: CASSEWGLAFF
J gene: TRBJ2-5; D gene: NA; V gene: TRBV7-9; clone size: few; CDR3 DNA: TGTGCCAGCAGCCCAGGTGCCGTCGAGACCCAGTACTTC; CDR3 protein: CASSPGAVETQYF
J gene: TRBJ2-7; D gene: NA; V gene: TRBV6-1; clone size: few; CDR3 DNA: TGTGCCAGCAGTTCCCGGCCCGCGGGGCCGGGCGAGCAGTACTTC; CDR3 protein: CASSSRPAGPGEQYF
J gene: TRBJ2-1; D gene: TRBD1; V gene: TRBV5-1; clone size: NA; CDR3 DNA: TGCGCCAGCAGCTTACTACAGGGGCCTGAGCAGTTCTTC; CDR3 protein: CASSLLQGPEQFF
J gene: TRBJ2-5; D gene: NA; V gene: TRBV4-3; clone size: NA; CDR3 DNA: TGCGCCAGCAGCCAAGGCGGTGGTCAGGTAGAAGAGACCCAGTACTTC; CDR3 protein: CASSQGGGQVEETQYF
J gene: TRBJ2-5; D gene: TRBD2; V gene: TRBV28; clone size: few; CDR3 DNA: TGTGCCAGCAGTTTAGCGGGGGGAGGTTCAGAGACCCAGTACTTC; CDR3 protein: CASSLAGGGSETQYF
J gene: TRBJ1-5; D gene: NA; V gene: TRBV12-3/TRBV12-4; clone size: NA; CDR3 DNA: TGTGCCAGCAGTTTAGGGTATCAGCCCCAGCATTTT; CDR3 protein: CASSLGYQPQHF
J gene: TRBJ1-4; D gene: NA; V gene: TRBV5-6; clone size: NA; CDR3 DNA: TGTGCCAGCAGCTTGCCGGGGGCCGGTGAAAAACTGTTTTTT; CDR3 protein: CASSLPGAGEKLFF
J gene: TRBJ1-2; D gene: NA; V gene: TRBV12-3/TRBV12-4; clone size: few; CDR3 DNA: TGTGCCAGCAGTTTTACGGCCTCACCTGGTGGCTACACCTTC; CDR3 protein: CASSFTASPGGYTF
J gene: TRBJ1-1; D gene: NA; V gene: TRBV7-9; clone size: few; CDR3 DNA: TGTGCCAGCAGCCCCCGCCGGGGACTGTCCATCTCTCAGGAAGCTTTCTTT; CDR3 protein: CASSPRRGLSISQEAFF
J gene: TRBJ1-2; D gene: NA; V gene: TRBV9; clone size: NA; CDR3 DNA: TGTGCCAGCAGCCCCGATCTGGGACCGAATAACTATGGCTACACCTTC; CDR3 protein: CASSPDLGPNNYGYTF
J gene: TRBJ1-4; D gene: NA; V gene: TRBV20-1; clone size: few; CDR3 DNA: TGCAGTGCTAGGGACGAGCGGGGGATAGGTGAAAAACTGTTTTTT; CDR3 protein: CSARDERGIGEKLFF
J gene: TRBJ1-2; D gene: NA; V gene: TRBV29-1; clone size: NA; CDR3 DNA: TGCAGCGTTGAGGACCCCCGGGGGAGCCTGTATGGCTACACCTTC; CDR3 protein: CSVEDPRGSLYGYTF
J gene: TRBJ1-2; D gene: TRBD1; V gene: TRBV12-3/TRBV12-4; clone size: few; CDR3 DNA: TGTGCCAGCAGTCCGGGACAGCTGAAGGGCTACACCTTC; CDR3 protein: CASSPGQLKGYTF
J gene: TRBJ2-1; D gene: TRBD1; V gene: TRBV20-1; clone size: NA; CDR3 DNA: TGCAGTGCTAGTGCCACCGGGACAGGGTACAATGAGCAGTTCTTC; CDR3 protein: CSASATGTGYNEQFF
J gene: TRBJ1-2; D gene: TRBD1; V gene: TRBV2; clone size: few; CDR3 DNA: TGTGCCAGCAGTGATTGGGGGGGACAGGGTTATGGCTACACCTTC; CDR3 protein: CASSDWGGQGYGYTF
J gene: TRBJ2-7; D gene: NA; V gene: TRBV11-1; clone size: few; CDR3 DNA: TGTGCCAGCAGCAATCCGCCCGGAGTCCTCGAGCAGTACTTC; CDR3 protein: CASSNPPGVLEQYF
J gene: TRBJ2-3; D gene: NA; V gene: TRBV7-9; clone size: few; CDR3 DNA: TGTGCCAGCAGCGTTGACAGGTCATTTTACACAGATACGCAGTATTTT; CDR3 protein: CASSVDRSFYTDTQYF
J gene: TRBJ2-5; D gene: TRBD1; V gene: TRBV28; clone size: NA; CDR3 DNA: TGTGCCAGCGGCGAGGGGGCGAAGACCCAGTACTTC; CDR3 protein: CASGEGAKTQYF
J gene: TRBJ2-5; D gene: TRBD1; V gene: TRBV7-9; clone size: NA; CDR3 DNA: TGTGCCAGCAGCCCCCCGGGACAGTCCTACCAAGAGACCCAGTACTTC; CDR3 protein: CASSPPGQSYQETQYF
J gene: TRBJ2-7; D gene: TRBD1; V gene: TRBV11-2; clone size: few; CDR3 DNA: TGTGCCAGCAGCTTTTTGAGTGTCGGGGGACAGGACCCGTATGGGCAGTACTTC; CDR3 protein: CASSFLSVGGQDPYGQYF
J gene: TRBJ1-1; D gene: NA; V gene: TRBV6-6; clone size: NA; CDR3 DNA: TGTGCCAGCAAACTAGAGAAGCGCACTGAAGCTTTCTTT; CDR3 protein: CASKLEKRTEAFF
J gene: TRBJ2-5; D gene: TRBD2; V gene: TRBV6-1; clone size: few; CDR3 DNA: TGTGCCAGCACGGGCGGGGGTCCAGCAGAGACCCAGTACTTC; CDR3 protein: CASTGGGPAETQYF
J gene: TRBJ2-7; D gene: NA; V gene: TRBV30; clone size: NA; CDR3 DNA: TGTGCCTGGAGCATAGTTCCGTACGAGCAGTACTTC; CDR3 protein: CAWSIVPYEQYF
J gene: TRBJ2-7; D gene: NA; V gene: TRBV20-1; clone size: few; CDR3 DNA: TGCAGTGCTAGAGAGCCAGGGGCTAGCATCGACGAGCAGTACTTC; CDR3 protein: CSAREPGASIDEQYF
J gene: TRBJ2-5; D gene: NA; V gene: TRBV5-1; clone size: NA; CDR3 DNA: TGCGCCAGCAGCCAGCAACGGATTTCCCGGGAGCACAATGAGCAGTACTTC; CDR3 protein: CASSQQRISREHNEQYF
J gene: TRBJ1-5; D gene: TRBD1; V gene: TRBV12-3/TRBV12-4; clone size: NA; CDR3 DNA: TGTGCCGGCAGTCTAACAGGGGTAGGCAATCAGTCCCGGCATTTT; CDR3 protein: CAGSLTGVGNQSRHF